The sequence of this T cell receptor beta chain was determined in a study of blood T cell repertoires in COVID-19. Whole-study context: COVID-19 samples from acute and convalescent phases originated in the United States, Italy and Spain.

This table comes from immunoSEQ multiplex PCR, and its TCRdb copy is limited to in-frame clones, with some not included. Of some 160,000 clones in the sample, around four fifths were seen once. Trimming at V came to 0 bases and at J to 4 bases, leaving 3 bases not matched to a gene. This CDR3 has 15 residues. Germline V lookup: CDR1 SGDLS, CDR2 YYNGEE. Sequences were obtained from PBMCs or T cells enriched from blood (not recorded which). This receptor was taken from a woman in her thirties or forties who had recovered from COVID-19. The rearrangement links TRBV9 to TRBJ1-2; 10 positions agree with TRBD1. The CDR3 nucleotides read TGTGCCAGCAGCGTAGAGGGACAGGGGTCCTATGGCTACACCTTC. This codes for CASSVEGQGSYGYTF.